A selection of T cell receptor beta chains follows, all from one sample in a study of blood T cell repertoires in COVID-19. The repertoire was sequenced with immunoSEQ multiplex PCR; TCRdb's copy has only in-frame clones and lacks some. The data contain about 270,000 clones, more than 65% of them singletons. Sequencing used peripheral blood. The receptors were gathered from a woman aged 18-30 years with acute or convalescent COVID-19. Both conserved end residues are part of each CDR3. D genes are given only for firm matches. Size is omitted from some rows. Given values are once, few, many or a class for expanded clones.

>TRBV5-8|once|TRBD1|TRBJ1-5
CASSSPGTGILDGNQPQHF
TGTGCCAGCAGCTCGCCGGGGACAGGGATCTTGGACGGCAATCAGCCCCAGCATTTT
>TRBV28|-|TRBD1|TRBJ1-2
CASSRTGSYGYTF
TGTGCCAGCAGCCGGACAGGGAGCTATGGCTACACCTTC
>TRBV19|-|-|TRBJ2-5
CASSMGLLQETQYF
TGTGCCAGTAGTATGGGACTTTTACAAGAGACCCAGTACTTC
>TRBV19|-|-|TRBJ1-1
CASSIEVGSEAFF
TGTGCCAGTAGTATAGAGGTTGGCAGTGAAGCTTTCTTT
>TRBV21-1|-|-|TRBJ2-7
CANHPGQGYEQYF
TGTGCCAACCACCCCGGACAGGGTTACGAGCAGTACTTC
>TRBV6-1|few|TRBD1|TRBJ2-7
CASSETQGPAYEQYF
TGTGCCAGCAGTGAAACACAGGGGCCAGCCTACGAGCAGTACTTC
>TRBV5-1|-|TRBD2|TRBJ2-2
CASSLGTSIAGELFF
TGCGCCAGCAGCCTAGGGACTAGCATCGCCGGGGAGCTGTTTTTT
>TRBV2|-|TRBD2|TRBJ2-7
CASRNPGGPKSYEQYF
TGTGCCAGCAGGAATCCGGGGGGACCCAAGTCCTACGAGCAGTACTTC
>TRBV30|-|TRBD2|TRBJ2-7
CAWSSTSGRAYEQYF
TGTGCCTGGAGTTCCACTAGCGGGAGGGCCTACGAGCAGTACTTC
>TRBV2|once|-|TRBJ2-3
CASSEEAGPRHSSTDTQYF
TGTGCCAGCAGTGAAGAGGCAGGGCCCCGACACTCTAGCACAGATACGCAGTATTTT
>TRBV19|-|-|TRBJ1-1
CASSIAANTEAFF
TGTGCCAGTAGTATTGCGGCGAACACTGAAGCTTTCTTT
>TRBV2|few|-|TRBJ1-4
CASSQRQITNEKLFF
TGTGCCAGCAGTCAAAGACAGATAACTAATGAAAAACTGTTTTTT
>TRBV18|few|-|TRBJ1-1
CASSPPTVNTEAFF
TGTGCCAGCTCACCACCGACAGTGAACACTGAAGCTTTCTTT
>TRBV30|-|-|TRBJ1-6
CAWSVHPVTSPLHF
TGTGCCTGGAGTGTACATCCAGTTACTTCACCCCTCCACTTT